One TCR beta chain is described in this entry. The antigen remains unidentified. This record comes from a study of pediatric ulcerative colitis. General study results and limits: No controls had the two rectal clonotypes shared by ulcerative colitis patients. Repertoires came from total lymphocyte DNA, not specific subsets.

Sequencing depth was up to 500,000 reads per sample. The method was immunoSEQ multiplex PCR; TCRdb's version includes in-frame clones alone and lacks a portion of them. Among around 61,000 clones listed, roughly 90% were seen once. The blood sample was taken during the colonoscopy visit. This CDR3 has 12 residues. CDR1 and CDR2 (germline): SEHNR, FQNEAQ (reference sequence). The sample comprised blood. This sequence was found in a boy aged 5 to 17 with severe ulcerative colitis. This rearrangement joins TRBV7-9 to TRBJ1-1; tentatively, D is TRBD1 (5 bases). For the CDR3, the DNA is TGTGTCTTAGGGACCGAGAACACTGAAGCTTTCTTT. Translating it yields CVLGTENTEAFF.